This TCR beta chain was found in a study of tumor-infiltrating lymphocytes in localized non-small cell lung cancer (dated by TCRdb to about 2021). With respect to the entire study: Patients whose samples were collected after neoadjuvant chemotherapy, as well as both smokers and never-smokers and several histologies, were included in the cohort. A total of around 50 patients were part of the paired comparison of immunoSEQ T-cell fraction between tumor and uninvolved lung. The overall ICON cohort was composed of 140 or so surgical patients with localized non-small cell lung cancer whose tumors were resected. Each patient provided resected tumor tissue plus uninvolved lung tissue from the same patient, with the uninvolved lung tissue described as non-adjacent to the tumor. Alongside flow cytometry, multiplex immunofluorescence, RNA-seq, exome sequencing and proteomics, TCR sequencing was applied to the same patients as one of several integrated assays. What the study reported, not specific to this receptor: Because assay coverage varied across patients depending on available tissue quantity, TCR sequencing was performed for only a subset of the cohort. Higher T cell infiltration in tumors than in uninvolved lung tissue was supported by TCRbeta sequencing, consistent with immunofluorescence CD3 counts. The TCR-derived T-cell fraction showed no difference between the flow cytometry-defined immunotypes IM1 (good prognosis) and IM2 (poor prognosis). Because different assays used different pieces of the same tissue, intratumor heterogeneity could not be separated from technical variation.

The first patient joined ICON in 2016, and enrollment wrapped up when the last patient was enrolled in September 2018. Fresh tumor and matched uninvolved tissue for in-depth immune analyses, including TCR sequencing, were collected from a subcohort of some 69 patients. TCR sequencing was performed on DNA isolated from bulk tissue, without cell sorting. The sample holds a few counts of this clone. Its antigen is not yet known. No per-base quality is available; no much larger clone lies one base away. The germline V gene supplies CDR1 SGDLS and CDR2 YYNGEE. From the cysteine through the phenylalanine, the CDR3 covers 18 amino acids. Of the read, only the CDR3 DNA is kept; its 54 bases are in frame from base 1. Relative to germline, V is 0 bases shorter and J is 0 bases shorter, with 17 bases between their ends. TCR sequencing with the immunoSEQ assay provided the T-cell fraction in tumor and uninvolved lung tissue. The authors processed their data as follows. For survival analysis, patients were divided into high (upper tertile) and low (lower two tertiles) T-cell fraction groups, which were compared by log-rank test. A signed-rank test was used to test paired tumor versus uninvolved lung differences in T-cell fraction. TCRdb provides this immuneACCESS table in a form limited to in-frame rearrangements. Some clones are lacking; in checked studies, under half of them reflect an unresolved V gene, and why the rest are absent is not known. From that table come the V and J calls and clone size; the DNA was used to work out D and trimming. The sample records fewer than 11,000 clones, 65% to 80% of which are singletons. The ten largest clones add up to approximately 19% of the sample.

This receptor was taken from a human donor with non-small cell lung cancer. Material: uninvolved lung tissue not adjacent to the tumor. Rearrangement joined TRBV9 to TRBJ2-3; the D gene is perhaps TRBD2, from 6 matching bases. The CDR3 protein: CASSVVKGTSQSTDTQYF. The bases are TGTGCCAGCAGCGTAGTAAAAGGGACTTCTCAAAGCACAGATACGCAGTATTTT.